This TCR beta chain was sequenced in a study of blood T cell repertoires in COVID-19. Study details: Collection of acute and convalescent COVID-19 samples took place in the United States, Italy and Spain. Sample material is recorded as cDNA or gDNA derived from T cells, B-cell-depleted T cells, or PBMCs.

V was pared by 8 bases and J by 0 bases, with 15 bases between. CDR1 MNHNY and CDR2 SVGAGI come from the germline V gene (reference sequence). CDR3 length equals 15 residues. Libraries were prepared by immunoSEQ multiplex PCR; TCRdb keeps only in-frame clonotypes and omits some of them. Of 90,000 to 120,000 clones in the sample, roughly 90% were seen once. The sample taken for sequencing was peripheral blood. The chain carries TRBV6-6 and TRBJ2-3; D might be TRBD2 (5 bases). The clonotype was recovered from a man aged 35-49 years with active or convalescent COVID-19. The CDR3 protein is CASRPRAASTDTQYF. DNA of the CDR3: TGTGCCAGCCGGCCGAGGGCGGCTAGCACAGATACGCAGTATTTT.